Reported below is one T cell receptor beta chain. CDR3 length: 16 amino acids. J gave up 7 bases and V 4 bases, and 8 bases lay outside the gene matches. Per germline, CDR1 ENHRY and CDR2 SYGVKD. The sample comes from a study of technical replicates of blood from a few donors. TCRdb's table, derived via immunoSEQ multiplex PCR, lists solely in-frame clones and lacks some. Among about 93,000 clones, 95% were seen once, and the ten largest hold over 0.2%. The specimen was T cells isolated from PBMCs. This chain links TRBV10-3 with TRBJ2-7; TRBD2 aligns across 15 bases. The sequence was collected from a human donor in good health. The CDR3 here is CAISGRTSGRAEEQYF. For the CDR3, the DNA is TGTGCCATCAGTGGGCGGACTAGCGGGAGGGCGGAGGAGCAGTACTTC.